This is a list of T cell receptor beta chains from one sample in a study of T cell responses to AZD1222 COVID-19 vaccine. Measured with immunoSEQ multiplex PCR; TCRdb has only the in-frame clones, and not every one. The sample comprises around 95,000 clones, 85% to 95% of which are singletons, and approximately 1.7% rests with the top ten. The material was peripheral blood, obtained on day 0 of AZD1222 vaccination. The receptors were sampled from an adult in good health. Each CDR3 is given with its conserved first and last residue. D genes are given only for firm matches.

v_gene	d_gene	CDR3aa
TRBV5-5	TRBD1	CASSNQGASGNTIYF
TRBV28	TRBD1	CASRPPGQGAEQYF
TRBV7-9	-	CASSSEGGTEAFF
TRBV19	-	CASSIQENYEQYF
TRBV30	TRBD1	CAWSPDRDSGNTIYF
TRBV19	-	CASSPRTEPSGNTIYF
TRBV10-1	TRBD1	CASSDLGTGGANEQFF
TRBV4-1	-	CASSQDRRWQYF
TRBV19	-	CASSIWGTTEAFF
TRBV6-1	-	CASSESDRPLHF
TRBV2	TRBD2	CASRLAGDTQYF
TRBV27	-	CASSMGRGRGNTEAFF
TRBV29-1	-	CSVGGSAGTNTEAFF
TRBV27	-	CASSLEPSSYEQYF
TRBV28	TRBD2	CASSLSTSGSPDTQYF
TRBV10-3	-	CAISAGANTGELFF
TRBV15	TRBD1	CATSRDRQTFGQFF
TRBV28	-	CASSSPHSTTSYNEQFF
TRBV5-1	TRBD1	CASSLETGASGTEAFF
TRBV4-2	-	CASSERGTSEPYEQYF
TRBV6-1	-	CASSEGNTGELFF
TRBV25-1	-	CASSPPGATLHF
TRBV5-6	-	CASSLGDTQYF
TRBV20-1	-	CSARRDYGYTF
TRBV18	TRBD1	CASSPQGGPGPQHF
TRBV28	TRBD1	CASRPGTGAVDTQYF
TRBV7-8	-	CASSILGGFSNQPQHF
TRBV2	-	CASSKFGAAQPQHF
TRBV5-3	-	CARSLGAQPQHF
TRBV27	-	CASSFGGSGGYEQYF
TRBV30	-	CAWNPLGAGNTIYF
TRBV15	-	CATSRDVASEQYF
TRBV11-2	-	CASSSLRTGVAYEQYF
TRBV7-6	-	CASSSRSGTLYTTNEKLFF
TRBV5-4	-	CASSPPGGSTDTQYF
TRBV6-5	TRBD2	CASSASGSYYNEQFF
TRBV4-1	-	CASSQEGSFGEKLFF
TRBV13	TRBD1	CASSSRQGGEGYTF
TRBV3-1/TRBV3-2	-	CAIRNANEQFF
TRBV19	TRBD1	CASSGQGHNEKLFF
TRBV3-1/TRBV3-2	-	CASSIDSYEQYF
TRBV19	-	CASSMVGTTEAFF
TRBV6-5	-	CASTNPPGVYGYTF
TRBV12-3/TRBV12-4	-	CASSSSYEQYF
TRBV7-8	TRBD2	CASSLFGSGSINEQFF
TRBV7-9	TRBD1	CASSQGVRTANTGELFF
TRBV12-3/TRBV12-4	-	CASSTAVEQYF
TRBV28	-	CASSFWGARIQPQHF
TRBV18	-	CASQTGSTDSPLHF
TRBV10-3	TRBD1	CAISPTGGEQPQHF
TRBV3-1/TRBV3-2	TRBD1	CASSNSGQGIYEQYF
TRBV4-1	-	CASSQADGAGTSYEQYF
TRBV2	TRBD1	CASRLETGYDTEAFF
TRBV29-1	-	CSVEEGWDEQYF